This TCR beta chain was sequenced during a study of cytomegalovirus exposure and HLA in healthy donors. The PCR ran on 60 Vbeta and 13 Jbeta primers. Assay used: immunoSEQ multiplex PCR; TCRdb lists only in-frame clones, some missing. The sample shows about 110,000 clones, 55% to 65% of them seen only once. A note on this clone: The antigen is not known.

Overall study results and limits: In terms of immune exposure information, only CMV serostatus was available.

The V gene end was trimmed by 2 bases and the J gene end by 0 bases; junction bases not matched to a gene: 9. CDR3 length equals 19 residues. Germline V lookup: CDR1 SGHTA, CDR2 FQGNSA. The sequenced material came from PBMCs. This clonotype was sampled from a man in his thirties or forties in good health and CMV-seropositive. The chain joins TRBV7-2 to TRBJ2-5; 13 nucleotides agree with TRBD2. This chain's CDR3 is CASSLTSGGAGGYQETQYF. The CDR3 coding sequence is TGTGCCAGCAGCTTAACTAGCGGGGGGGCCGGGGGGTACCAAGAGACCCAGTACTTC.